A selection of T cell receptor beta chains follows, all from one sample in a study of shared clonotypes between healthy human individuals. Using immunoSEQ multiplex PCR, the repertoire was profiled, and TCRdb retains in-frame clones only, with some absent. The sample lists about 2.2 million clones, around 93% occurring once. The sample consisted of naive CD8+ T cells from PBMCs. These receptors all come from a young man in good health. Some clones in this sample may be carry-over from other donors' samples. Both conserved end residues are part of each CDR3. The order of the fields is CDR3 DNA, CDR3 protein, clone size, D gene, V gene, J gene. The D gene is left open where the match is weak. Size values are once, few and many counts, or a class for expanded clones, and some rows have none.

CDR3 DNA: TGTGCCAGCAGCCCATCTGGGGGGGGCCGGGCCAAAAACATTCAGTACTTC
CDR3 protein: CASSPSGGGRAKNIQYF
clone size: NA
D gene: NA
V gene: TRBV11-2
J gene: TRBJ2-4

CDR3 DNA: TGTGCCAGCAGACCCGGGACAGGGGCCCTGGGTGAGCAGTTCTTC
CDR3 protein: CASRPGTGALGEQFF
clone size: NA
D gene: TRBD1
V gene: TRBV7-9
J gene: TRBJ2-1

CDR3 DNA: TGTGCCAGCAGTTTCCCGGGAGGGCCGGGATCGGCCTACAATGAGCAGTTCTTC
CDR3 protein: CASSFPGGPGSAYNEQFF
clone size: NA
D gene: TRBD2
V gene: TRBV28
J gene: TRBJ2-1

CDR3 DNA: TGTGCCAGCAGCTTGTTCGGACAGGGGGTGGTTCAGCCCCAGCATTTT
CDR3 protein: CASSLFGQGVVQPQHF
clone size: NA
D gene: TRBD1
V gene: TRBV5-6
J gene: TRBJ1-5

CDR3 DNA: TGTGCCAGCAGAACGGGTGGGACTAATGAAAAACTGTTTTTT
CDR3 protein: CASRTGGTNEKLFF
clone size: NA
D gene: NA
V gene: TRBV27
J gene: TRBJ1-4

CDR3 DNA: TGTGCCAGTAGTAGTTTGTTTGAGCTGAGGCCCTACGAGCAGTACTTC
CDR3 protein: CASSSLFELRPYEQYF
clone size: NA
D gene: NA
V gene: TRBV19
J gene: TRBJ2-7

CDR3 DNA: TGTGCCAGCAGTGGCGGGACGACCTACGAGCAGTACTTC
CDR3 protein: CASSGGTTYEQYF
clone size: NA
D gene: NA
V gene: TRBV9
J gene: TRBJ2-7

CDR3 DNA: TGCGCCAGCAGCCATGTAACGCCCGGGACAGGGGATGGCTACACCTTC
CDR3 protein: CASSHVTPGTGDGYTF
clone size: few
D gene: TRBD1
V gene: TRBV4-1
J gene: TRBJ1-2

CDR3 DNA: TGTGCCAGCAGCTCTCACGACATCAGCACAGATACGCAGTATTTT
CDR3 protein: CASSSHDISTDTQYF
clone size: once
D gene: NA
V gene: TRBV7-9
J gene: TRBJ2-3

CDR3 DNA: TGTGCCAGCAGGCGAGACAGGGTAACCGAGCAGTACTTC
CDR3 protein: CASRRDRVTEQYF
clone size: once
D gene: TRBD1
V gene: TRBV27
J gene: TRBJ2-7

CDR3 DNA: TGTGCCAGCAGTTTGACTAGCGGGTACCAAGAGACCCAGTACTTC
CDR3 protein: CASSLTSGYQETQYF
clone size: once
D gene: TRBD2
V gene: TRBV28
J gene: TRBJ2-5

CDR3 DNA: TGCGCCAGCAGCTTGTTTCCGGGACAGGCTTCCATGAACACTGAAGCTTTCTTT
CDR3 protein: CASSLFPGQASMNTEAFF
clone size: NA
D gene: TRBD1
V gene: TRBV5-1
J gene: TRBJ1-1

CDR3 DNA: TGTGCCACCAGCGCCGGAACGAACACTGAAGCTTTCTTT
CDR3 protein: CATSAGTNTEAFF
clone size: NA
D gene: NA
V gene: TRBV15
J gene: TRBJ1-1

CDR3 DNA: TGCGCCAGCAGCCCCGGGACCTTGAACACTGAAGCTTTCTTT
CDR3 protein: CASSPGTLNTEAFF
clone size: NA
D gene: NA
V gene: TRBV5-1
J gene: TRBJ1-1

CDR3 DNA: TGTGCCAGCAGCCAATCGGGGCTTAGCTCCTACGAGCAGTACTTC
CDR3 protein: CASSQSGLSSYEQYF
clone size: NA
D gene: NA
V gene: TRBV16
J gene: TRBJ2-7

CDR3 DNA: TGTGCCAGTACCGCCCGTGGAGACCCAGATACGCAGTATTTT
CDR3 protein: CASTARGDPDTQYF
clone size: NA
D gene: NA
V gene: TRBV9
J gene: TRBJ2-3

CDR3 DNA: TGCGCCAGCAGCGAGATAAGAGTCGGGGAGCTGTTTTTT
CDR3 protein: CASSEIRVGELFF
clone size: NA
D gene: NA
V gene: TRBV10-2
J gene: TRBJ2-2

CDR3 DNA: TGTGCCAGCAGTTTCGGGACTCCCAATGAGCAGTTCTTC
CDR3 protein: CASSFGTPNEQFF
clone size: NA
D gene: NA
V gene: TRBV27
J gene: TRBJ2-1

CDR3 DNA: TGTGCCAGCAGTTTAATTACTAGCGGGAGGGTCGACACCGGGGAGCTGTTTTTT
CDR3 protein: CASSLITSGRVDTGELFF
clone size: NA
D gene: TRBD2
V gene: TRBV27
J gene: TRBJ2-2

CDR3 DNA: TGTGCCAGCAGTGGACTAGACGCAGATACGCAGTATTTT
CDR3 protein: CASSGLDADTQYF
clone size: NA
D gene: NA
V gene: TRBV25-1
J gene: TRBJ2-3

CDR3 DNA: TGTGCCAGCAGAGAACCGGTGAGGGAGACCCAGTACTTC
CDR3 protein: CASREPVRETQYF
clone size: NA
D gene: NA
V gene: TRBV11-2
J gene: TRBJ2-5

CDR3 DNA: TGTGCCAGCAGCGTCAGGACAGGAAATGAAAAACTGTTTTTT
CDR3 protein: CASSVRTGNEKLFF
clone size: NA
D gene: TRBD1
V gene: TRBV7-6
J gene: TRBJ1-4

CDR3 DNA: TGTGCCAGCAGCTTAGCCAATAACGAGCAGTACTTC
CDR3 protein: CASSLANNEQYF
clone size: NA
D gene: NA
V gene: TRBV13
J gene: TRBJ2-7

CDR3 DNA: TGCGCCAGCAGGTACGACGGGAACACTGAAGCTTTCTTT
CDR3 protein: CASRYDGNTEAFF
clone size: NA
D gene: NA
V gene: TRBV10-1
J gene: TRBJ1-1

CDR3 DNA: TGCGCCAGCAGCTATTGGTCTGGGGAAGGCTACGAGCAGTACTTC
CDR3 protein: CASSYWSGEGYEQYF
clone size: NA
D gene: NA
V gene: TRBV5-1
J gene: TRBJ2-7

CDR3 DNA: TGTGCCAGTAGTATCGACCCTTGGAACACTGAAGCTTTCTTT
CDR3 protein: CASSIDPWNTEAFF
clone size: NA
D gene: NA
V gene: TRBV19
J gene: TRBJ1-1

CDR3 DNA: TGTGCTAGTGGCCAGGGGTGGGCTTCAGATACGCAGTATTTT
CDR3 protein: CASGQGWASDTQYF
clone size: NA
D gene: NA
V gene: TRBV12-5
J gene: TRBJ2-3

CDR3 DNA: TGTGCCTGCATCCCCTTTAATTTACGGGGAGCGGGCAATCAGCCCCAGCATTTT
CDR3 protein: CACIPFNLRGAGNQPQHF
clone size: NA
D gene: NA
V gene: TRBV21-1
J gene: TRBJ1-5

CDR3 DNA: TGCGCCAGCAGCTTGGGTCTAAACTCTGGGGCCAACGTCCTGACTTTC
CDR3 protein: CASSLGLNSGANVLTF
clone size: NA
D gene: NA
V gene: TRBV5-1
J gene: TRBJ2-6

CDR3 DNA: TGTGCCAGCAGTTTAGCACAGTTCACAGATACGCAGTATTTT
CDR3 protein: CASSLAQFTDTQYF
clone size: NA
D gene: NA
V gene: TRBV28
J gene: TRBJ2-3

CDR3 DNA: TGTGCCAGCAGCTTAGGGTTCCGCACTGAAGCTTTCTTT
CDR3 protein: CASSLGFRTEAFF
clone size: once
D gene: NA
V gene: TRBV7-3
J gene: TRBJ1-1

CDR3 DNA: TGTGCCAGCAGGACGGGTAAGCTTACCTACAATGAGCAGTTCTTC
CDR3 protein: CASRTGKLTYNEQFF
clone size: NA
D gene: NA
V gene: TRBV27
J gene: TRBJ2-1

CDR3 DNA: TGCGCCAGCAGCTTGGCCCCGGGGGCGAGGAATGAGCAGTTCTTC
CDR3 protein: CASSLAPGARNEQFF
clone size: once
D gene: NA
V gene: TRBV5-1
J gene: TRBJ2-1

CDR3 DNA: TGCAGCGCCCTACAGGGGGCAGGGAACACTGAAGCTTTCTTT
CDR3 protein: CSALQGAGNTEAFF
clone size: few
D gene: TRBD1
V gene: TRBV29-1
J gene: TRBJ1-1

CDR3 DNA: TGCAGCGTTCGAGGGGGGTTTAATGGCTACACCTTC
CDR3 protein: CSVRGGFNGYTF
clone size: NA
D gene: NA
V gene: TRBV29-1
J gene: TRBJ1-2

CDR3 DNA: TGCGCCAGCAGCTTGGAAGGAAGGGGCGGCCACGAGCAGTACTTC
CDR3 protein: CASSLEGRGGHEQYF
clone size: NA
D gene: NA
V gene: TRBV5-1
J gene: TRBJ2-7

CDR3 DNA: TGTGCCAGCAGCTTTCGACAGGGCGGCGACACCGGGGAGCTGTTTTTT
CDR3 protein: CASSFRQGGDTGELFF
clone size: once
D gene: TRBD1
V gene: TRBV7-9
J gene: TRBJ2-2

CDR3 DNA: TGTGCCACCAGCGCCCGGGCGGTCAATGAGCAGTTCTTC
CDR3 protein: CATSARAVNEQFF
clone size: NA
D gene: NA
V gene: TRBV15
J gene: TRBJ2-1

CDR3 DNA: TGTGCCAGCAGCCAAGGACAGTTCGCAACTAATGAAAAACTGTTTTTT
CDR3 protein: CASSQGQFATNEKLFF
clone size: NA
D gene: NA
V gene: TRBV7-9
J gene: TRBJ1-4

CDR3 DNA: TGTGCCAGCAGTTACTCGACGGTTGGGTCCGAAGCTTTCTTT
CDR3 protein: CASSYSTVGSEAFF
clone size: NA
D gene: NA
V gene: TRBV6-6
J gene: TRBJ1-1

CDR3 DNA: TGTGCCAGCAGTTTATCGCCGGGCGGGGAGCTGTTTTTT
CDR3 protein: CASSLSPGGELFF
clone size: NA
D gene: NA
V gene: TRBV27
J gene: TRBJ2-2

CDR3 DNA: TGTGCCAGCAGCTTCTACGCTCTGGGAGCCGAGGCGGAGACCCAGTACTTC
CDR3 protein: CASSFYALGAEAETQYF
clone size: NA
D gene: NA
V gene: TRBV7-6
J gene: TRBJ2-5

CDR3 DNA: TGTGCCAGCAGTGATCCAGACACCGACTACAATGAGCAGTTCTTC
CDR3 protein: CASSDPDTDYNEQFF
clone size: NA
D gene: NA
V gene: TRBV25-1
J gene: TRBJ2-1

CDR3 DNA: TGCGCCAGCAGCCAAGATTTATCAGGGGCGGCGGAAGCTTTCTTT
CDR3 protein: CASSQDLSGAAEAFF
clone size: NA
D gene: NA
V gene: TRBV4-3
J gene: TRBJ1-1

CDR3 DNA: TGTGCCAGCAGCCCGAGGCCCTTAGCGGGAGCGGGCAATGAGCAGTTCTTC
CDR3 protein: CASSPRPLAGAGNEQFF
clone size: NA
D gene: TRBD2
V gene: TRBV9
J gene: TRBJ2-1

CDR3 DNA: TGTGCCAGCAGTCGGTCGACAGGCACAGATACGCAGTATTTT
CDR3 protein: CASSRSTGTDTQYF
clone size: NA
D gene: NA
V gene: TRBV28
J gene: TRBJ2-3

CDR3 DNA: TGTGCCAGCACCGAGGGTAGGGGGAATGAGCAGTTCTTC
CDR3 protein: CASTEGRGNEQFF
clone size: NA
D gene: NA
V gene: TRBV2
J gene: TRBJ2-1

CDR3 DNA: TGTGCCAGCAAGAGGGAAGGTTCCTACAATGAGCAGTTCTTC
CDR3 protein: CASKREGSYNEQFF
clone size: NA
D gene: NA
V gene: TRBV5-6
J gene: TRBJ2-1

CDR3 DNA: TGTGCCAGCAGCACAGGGGGCGCAGATACGCAGTATTTT
CDR3 protein: CASSTGGADTQYF
clone size: NA
D gene: TRBD1
V gene: TRBV2
J gene: TRBJ2-3

CDR3 DNA: TGTGCCAGCAGGGAAGTACTAGCGGGAGATATCGATGAGCAGTTCTTC
CDR3 protein: CASREVLAGDIDEQFF
clone size: NA
D gene: TRBD2
V gene: TRBV7-8
J gene: TRBJ2-1